This passage covers 2 T cell receptor beta chains from one sample sequenced in a study of T cell clonality in common variable immunodeficiency. Profiling relied on immunoSEQ multiplex PCR, and the TCRdb table lists in-frame clones only, not all of them. The record shows around 50,000 clones for this sample, with no singletons present. Sequencing was performed on peripheral blood mononuclear cells. The receptor set was obtained from a person aged 18 to 70 in good health.

This clone showed up many times. With the read ending 3 residues before the CDR3 end, the germline J gene is used to fill in that end. This sequence joins TRBV7-7 and TRBJ2-4, with TRBD2 matching 10 bases. Germline assignment: CDR1 SSHAT and CDR2 FNYEAQ (reference sequence). The CDR3 has 14 residues. Trimming removed 5 bases from V and 7 bases from J; junction bases left unmatched: 5. The CDR3 bases that were read are TGTGCCAGCAGCCCGCTAGCGGGAGACAACATT. This encodes CASSPLAGDNI. The whole CDR3 protein is CASSPLAGDNIQYF.

At least ten counts were recorded for this clone. CDR3 bases read: TGTGCCAGTAGTAGATTACTAGCGGGAACCTTTGAG. Translating it yields CASSRLLAGTFE. The full-length CDR3 reads as CASSRLLAGTFEQFF. V and J are TRBV19 and TRBJ2-1; 10 positions match TRBD2. The read falls 3 residues short of the CDR3 end, and the missing part is taken from the germline J gene. This CDR3 comprises 15 residues. V dropped 4 bases and J dropped 9; count of bases not matched to a gene: 9. CDR1 and CDR2 from the germline V gene are LNHDA and SQIVND (reference sequence).